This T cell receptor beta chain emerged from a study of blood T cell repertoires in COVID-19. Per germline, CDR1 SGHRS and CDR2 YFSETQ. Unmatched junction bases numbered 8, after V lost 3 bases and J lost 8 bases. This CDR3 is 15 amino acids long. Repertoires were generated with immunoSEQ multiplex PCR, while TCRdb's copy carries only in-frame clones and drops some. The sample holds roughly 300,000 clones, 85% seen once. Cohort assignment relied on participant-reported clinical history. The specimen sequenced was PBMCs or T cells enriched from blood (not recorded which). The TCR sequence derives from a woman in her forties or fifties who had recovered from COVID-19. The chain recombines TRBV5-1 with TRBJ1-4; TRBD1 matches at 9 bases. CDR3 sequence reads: CASSWTGAQEEKLFF. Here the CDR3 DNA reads TGCGCCAGCAGCTGGACAGGGGCTCAGGAAGAAAAACTGTTTTTT.